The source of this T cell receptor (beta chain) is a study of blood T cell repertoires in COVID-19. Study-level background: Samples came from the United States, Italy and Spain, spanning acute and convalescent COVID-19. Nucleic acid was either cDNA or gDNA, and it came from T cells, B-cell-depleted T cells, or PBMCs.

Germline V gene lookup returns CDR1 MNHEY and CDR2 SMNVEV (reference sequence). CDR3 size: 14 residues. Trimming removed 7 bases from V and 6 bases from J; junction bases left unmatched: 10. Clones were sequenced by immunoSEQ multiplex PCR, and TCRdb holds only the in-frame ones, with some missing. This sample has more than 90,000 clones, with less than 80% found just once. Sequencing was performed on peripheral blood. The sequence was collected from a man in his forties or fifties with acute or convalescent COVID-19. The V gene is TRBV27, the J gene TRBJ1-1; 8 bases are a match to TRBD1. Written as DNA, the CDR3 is TGTGCCAGCACTGATTTCCAGGGGGCGGCTGAAGCTTTCTTT. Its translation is CASTDFQGAAEAFF.